Sequencing of this T cell receptor beta chain was carried out in a study of T cell responses to AZD1222 COVID-19 vaccine. Across the study: Second-dose intervals near 4 or 12 weeks were combined. Findings of the study overall: Along spike, vaccine-associated CD4 TCRs were found throughout, with dominance at 160-218 and 743-854. Donor demographics were predominantly white British with a female majority; clonal diversity may be underestimated.

Remarks on this clone: Its target is not known.

Libraries were prepared by immunoSEQ multiplex PCR; TCRdb keeps only in-frame clonotypes and omits some of them. The sample includes over 100,000 clones, around 90% of them seen just once. The CDR3 totals 13 residues. Germline CDR1 reads LGHDT; CDR2 reads YNNKEL (reference sequence). Trimming took 3 bases from V and 10 from J; bases not matched to a gene: 7. The source material was peripheral blood, sampled on day 0 of AZD1222 vaccination. The J gene is TRBJ1-1, the V gene TRBV3-1 (or the pseudogene TRBV3-2); 8 nucleotides match TRBD1. The receptor comes from an adult in good health. The CDR3 loop reads CASSQLQQGGAFF. For the CDR3, the DNA is TGTGCCAGCAGCCAGTTGCAACAGGGGGGAGCTTTCTTT.